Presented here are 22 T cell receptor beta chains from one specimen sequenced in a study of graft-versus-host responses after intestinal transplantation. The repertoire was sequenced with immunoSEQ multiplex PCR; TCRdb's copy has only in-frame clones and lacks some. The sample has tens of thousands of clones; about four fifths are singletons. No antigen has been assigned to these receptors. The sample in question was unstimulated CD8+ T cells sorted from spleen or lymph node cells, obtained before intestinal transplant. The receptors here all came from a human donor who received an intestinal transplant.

The CDR3 reads CASSEDIRVTEAFF. The CDR3 region has the DNA TGTGCCAGCAGTGAGGACATTCGTGTCACTGAAGCTTTCTTT. V usage is TRBV2 and J usage is TRBJ1-1; possibly TRBD1 for D (5 bases). In germline, CDR1 is SNHLY, CDR2 FYNNEI. Trimming cost V 3 bases and J 4 bases, with 12 bases left between them. The CDR3 covers 14 residues.

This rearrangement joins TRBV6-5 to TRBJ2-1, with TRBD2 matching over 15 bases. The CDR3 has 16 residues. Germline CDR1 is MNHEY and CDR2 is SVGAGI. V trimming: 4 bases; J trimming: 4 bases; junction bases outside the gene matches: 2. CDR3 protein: CASSFGLAGGYNEQFF. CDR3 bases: TGTGCCAGCAGTTTCGGACTAGCGGGGGGGTACAATGAGCAGTTCTTC.

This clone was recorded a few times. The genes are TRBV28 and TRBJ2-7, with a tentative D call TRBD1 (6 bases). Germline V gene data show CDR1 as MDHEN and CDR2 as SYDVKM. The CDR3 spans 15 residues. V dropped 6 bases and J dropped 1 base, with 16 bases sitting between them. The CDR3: CASSQDSLASYEQYF. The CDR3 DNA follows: TGTGCCAGCAGCCAGGACAGCCTTGCTTCCTACGAGCAGTACTTC.

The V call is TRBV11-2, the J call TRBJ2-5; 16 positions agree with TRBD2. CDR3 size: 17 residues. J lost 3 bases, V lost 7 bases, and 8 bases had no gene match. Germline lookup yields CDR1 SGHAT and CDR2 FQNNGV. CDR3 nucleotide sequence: TGTGCCAGCACAAGGGGACTAGCGGGAGGGGTAGAAGAGACCCAGTACTTC. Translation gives CASTRGLAGGVEETQYF.

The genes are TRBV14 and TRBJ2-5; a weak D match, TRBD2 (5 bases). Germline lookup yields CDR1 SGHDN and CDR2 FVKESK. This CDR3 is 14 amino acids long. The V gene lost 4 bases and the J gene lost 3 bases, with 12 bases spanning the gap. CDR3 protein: CASSLSEGEETQYF. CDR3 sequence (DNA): TGTGCCAGCAGCCTGTCCGAGGGCGAAGAGACCCAGTACTTC.

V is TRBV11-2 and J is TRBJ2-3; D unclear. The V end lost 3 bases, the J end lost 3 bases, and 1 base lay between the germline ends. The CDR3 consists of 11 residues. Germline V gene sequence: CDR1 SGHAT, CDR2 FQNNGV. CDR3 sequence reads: CASSFTDTQYF. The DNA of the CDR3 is TGTGCCAGCAGCTTTACAGATACGCAGTATTTT.

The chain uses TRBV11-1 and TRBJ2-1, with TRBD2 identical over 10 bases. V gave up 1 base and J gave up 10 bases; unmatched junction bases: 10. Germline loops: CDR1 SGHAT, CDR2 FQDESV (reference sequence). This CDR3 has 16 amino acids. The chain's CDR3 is CASSLDELAGSREQFF. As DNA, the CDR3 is TGTGCCAGCAGCTTAGATGAACTAGCGGGGAGTCGGGAGCAGTTCTTC.

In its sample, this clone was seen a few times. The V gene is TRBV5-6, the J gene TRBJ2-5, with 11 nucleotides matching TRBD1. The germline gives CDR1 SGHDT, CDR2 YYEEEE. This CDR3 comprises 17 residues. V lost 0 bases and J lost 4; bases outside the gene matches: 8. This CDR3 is CASSLVRDRGAGETQYF. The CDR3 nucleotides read TGTGCCAGCAGCTTGGTCCGGGACAGGGGGGCAGGAGAGACCCAGTACTTC.

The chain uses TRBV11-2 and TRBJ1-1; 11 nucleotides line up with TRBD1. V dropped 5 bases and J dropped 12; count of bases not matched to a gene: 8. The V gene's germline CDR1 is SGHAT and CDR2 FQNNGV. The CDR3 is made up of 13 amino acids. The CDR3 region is CASSPRTGGRTFF. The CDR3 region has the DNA TGTGCCAGCAGCCCCCGGACAGGGGGCCGGACTTTCTTT.

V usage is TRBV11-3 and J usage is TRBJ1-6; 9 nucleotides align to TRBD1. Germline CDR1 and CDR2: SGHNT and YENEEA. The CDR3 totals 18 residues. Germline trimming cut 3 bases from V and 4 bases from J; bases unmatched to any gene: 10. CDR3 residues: CASSLRTGGALYNSPLHF. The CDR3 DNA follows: TGTGCCAGCAGCTTGAGAACAGGGGGCGCCCTGTATAATTCACCCCTCCACTTT. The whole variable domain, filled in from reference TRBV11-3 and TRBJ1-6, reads EAGVVQSPRYKIIEKKQPVAFWCNPISGHNTLYWYLQNLGQGPELLIRYENEEAVDDSQLPKDRFSAERLKGVDSTLKIQPAELGDSAVYLCASSLRTGGALYNSPLHFGNGTRLTVT.

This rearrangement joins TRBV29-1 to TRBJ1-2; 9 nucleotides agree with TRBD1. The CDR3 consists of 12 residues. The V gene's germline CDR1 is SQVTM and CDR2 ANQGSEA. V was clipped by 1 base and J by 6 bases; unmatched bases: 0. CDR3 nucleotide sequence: TGCAGCGTTGAAGGGACAGGGGATGGCTACACCTTC. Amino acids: CSVEGTGDGYTF. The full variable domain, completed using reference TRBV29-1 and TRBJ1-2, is SAVISQKPSRDICQRGTSLTIQCQVDSQVTMMFWYRQQPGQSLTLIATANQGSEATYESGFVIDKFPISRPNLTFSTLTVSNMSPEDSSIYLCSVEGTGDGYTFGSGTRLTVV.

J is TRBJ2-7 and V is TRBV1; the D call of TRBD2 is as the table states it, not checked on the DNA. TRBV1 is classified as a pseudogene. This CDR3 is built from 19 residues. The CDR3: CTSSLQWGLAGALPYEQYF. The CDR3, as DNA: TGCACCAGCAGCCTCCAGTGGGGACTAGCGGGGGCCCTACCCTACGAGCAGTACTTC.

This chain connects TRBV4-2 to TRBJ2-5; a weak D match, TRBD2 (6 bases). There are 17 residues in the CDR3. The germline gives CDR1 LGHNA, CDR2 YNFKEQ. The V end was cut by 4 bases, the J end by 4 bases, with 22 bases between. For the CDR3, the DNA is TGTGCCAGCAGCCTGGGCCGGGGCGAGGGAGGTCGAGAGACCCAGTACTTC. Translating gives CASSLGRGEGGRETQYF.

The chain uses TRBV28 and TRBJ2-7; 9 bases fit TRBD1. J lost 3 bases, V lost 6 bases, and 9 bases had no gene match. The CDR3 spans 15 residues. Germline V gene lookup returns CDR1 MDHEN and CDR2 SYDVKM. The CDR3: CASSQGQGGDYEQYF. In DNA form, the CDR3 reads TGTGCCAGCAGCCAGGGACAGGGAGGGGACTACGAGCAGTACTTC. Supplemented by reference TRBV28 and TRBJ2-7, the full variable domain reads DVKVTQSSRYLVKRTGEKVFLECVQDMDHENMFWYRQDPGLGLRLIYFSYDVKMKEKGDIPEGYSVSREKKERFSLILESASTNQTSMYLCASSQGQGGDYEQYFGPGTRLTVT.

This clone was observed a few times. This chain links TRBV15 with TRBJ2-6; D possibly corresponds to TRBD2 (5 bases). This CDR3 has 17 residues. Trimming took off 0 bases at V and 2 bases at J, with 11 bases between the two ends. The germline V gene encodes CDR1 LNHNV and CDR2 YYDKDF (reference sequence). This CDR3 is CATSRDMFGAGANVLTF. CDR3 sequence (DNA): TGTGCCACCAGCAGAGATATGTTCGGGGCTGGGGCCAACGTCCTGACTTTC.

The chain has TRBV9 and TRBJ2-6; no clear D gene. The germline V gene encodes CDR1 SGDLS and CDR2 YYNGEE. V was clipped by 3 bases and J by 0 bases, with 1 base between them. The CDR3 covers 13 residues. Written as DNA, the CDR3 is TGTGCCAGCAGCGGCTCTGGGGCCAACGTCCTGACTTTC. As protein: CASSGSGANVLTF.

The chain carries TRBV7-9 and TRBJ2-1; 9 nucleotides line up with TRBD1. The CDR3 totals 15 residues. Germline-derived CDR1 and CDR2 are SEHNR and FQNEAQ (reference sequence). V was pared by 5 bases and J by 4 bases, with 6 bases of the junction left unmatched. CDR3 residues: CASSRGTGIYNEQFF. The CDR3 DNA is TGTGCCAGCAGCCGCGGGACAGGGATTTACAATGAGCAGTTCTTC. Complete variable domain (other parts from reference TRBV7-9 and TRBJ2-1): DTGVSQNPRHKITKRGQNVTFRCDPISEHNRLYWYRQTLGQGPEFLTYFQNEAQLEKSRLLSDRFSAERPKGSFSTLEIQRTEQGDSAMYLCASSRGTGIYNEQFFGPGTRLTVL.

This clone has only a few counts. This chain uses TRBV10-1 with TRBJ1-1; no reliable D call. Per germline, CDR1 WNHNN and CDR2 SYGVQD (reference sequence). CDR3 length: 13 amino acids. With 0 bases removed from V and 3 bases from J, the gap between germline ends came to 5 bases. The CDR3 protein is CASSESVDTEAFF. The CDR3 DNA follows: TGCGCCAGCAGTGAGTCGGTGGACACTGAAGCTTTCTTT.

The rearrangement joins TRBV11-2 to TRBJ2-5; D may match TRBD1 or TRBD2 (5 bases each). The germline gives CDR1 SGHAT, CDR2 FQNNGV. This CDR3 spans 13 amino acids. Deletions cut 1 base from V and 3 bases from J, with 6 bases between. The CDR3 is CASSLGGEETQYF. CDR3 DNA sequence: TGTGCCAGCAGCTTAGGAGGGGAAGAGACCCAGTACTTC.

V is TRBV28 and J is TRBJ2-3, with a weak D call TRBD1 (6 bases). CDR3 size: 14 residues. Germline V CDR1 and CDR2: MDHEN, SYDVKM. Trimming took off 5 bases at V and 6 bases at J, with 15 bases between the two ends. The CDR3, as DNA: TGTGCCAGCAGTGACGACAGGTTTCACGATACGCAGTATTTT. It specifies CASSDDRFHDTQYF.

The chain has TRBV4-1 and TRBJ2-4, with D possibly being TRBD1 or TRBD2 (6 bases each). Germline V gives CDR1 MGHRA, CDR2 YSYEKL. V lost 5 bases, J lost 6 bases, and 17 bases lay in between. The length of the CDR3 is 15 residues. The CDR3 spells CASSMSGAPSNIQYF. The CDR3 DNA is TGCGCCAGCAGCATGTCGGGGGCCCCCTCAAACATTCAGTACTTC.

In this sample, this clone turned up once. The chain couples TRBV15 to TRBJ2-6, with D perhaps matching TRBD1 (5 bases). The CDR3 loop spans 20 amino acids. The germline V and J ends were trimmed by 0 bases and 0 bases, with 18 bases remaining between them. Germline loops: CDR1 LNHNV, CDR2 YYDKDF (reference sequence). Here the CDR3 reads CATSRDLFSWGLSGANVLTF. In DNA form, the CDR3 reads TGTGCCACCAGCAGAGATTTATTTAGCTGGGGCCTCTCTGGGGCCAACGTCCTGACTTTC.